These 10 T cell receptor beta chains were all obtained from the same sample, sequenced in a study of Ad26.COV2.S vaccination and SARS-CoV-2 variants. Treatment meaning: around 19 received Ad26.COV2.S at low or high dose, single or two shots; a few received placebo; per-sample allocation not given. After the first vaccine or placebo injection, samples were drawn on day 63. TCRdb keeps only in-frame clones here, not all; method: immunoSEQ multiplex PCR. Among a few hundred thousand clones, approximately 87% were seen once, and the ten largest hold over 2.5%. Sequences were derived from peripheral blood, sampled in a trial of Ad26.COV2.S vaccine versus placebo. The source of these receptors is a person aged 18-65 years who received the Ad26.COV2.S COVID-19 vaccine or a placebo.

The CDR3 here is CASSIGRLAGRGETQYF. CDR3 DNA: TGTGCCAGTAGTATAGGCCGACTAGCGGGGAGGGGGGAGACCCAGTACTTC. The rearrangement links TRBV19 to TRBJ2-5; 11 bases are a match to TRBD2. The length of the CDR3 is 17 residues. Germline values: CDR1 LNHDA, CDR2 SQIVND (reference sequence). Trimming removed 1 base from V and 5 bases from J; junction bases left unmatched: 9.

The V call is TRBV3-1 (or the pseudogene TRBV3-2), the J call TRBJ2-5, with D unclear. With 9 bases removed from V and 3 bases from J, the gap between germline ends came to 2 bases. The CDR3 is 9 amino acids. CDR1 is LGHDT, CDR2 YNNKEL, per germline (reference sequence). The CDR3 nucleotides read TGTGCCAGGGAAGAGACCCAGTACTTC. Protein product: CAREETQYF.

This chain uses TRBV4-3 with TRBJ1-1, with D tentatively TRBD1 (5 bases). There are 17 residues in the CDR3. CDR1 and CDR2 from the germline V gene are LGHNA and YSLEER. V was cut by 0 bases and J by 4 bases, with 18 bases left in between. The CDR3 loop reads CASSQEGLRLGSTEAFF. The CDR3 DNA reads as TGCGCCAGCAGCCAAGAGGGACTCAGGCTCGGTTCCACTGAAGCTTTCTTT.

The V gene is TRBV19, the J gene TRBJ2-7; a possible D gene is TRBD2 (6 bases). The CDR3 totals 15 residues. The germline V gene encodes CDR1 LNHDA and CDR2 SQIVND (reference sequence). Deletions cut 6 bases from V and 0 bases from J, with 15 bases between. CDR3 loop: CASRPRDFFSYEQYF. CDR3 nucleotide sequence: TGTGCCAGTAGACCCCGGGACTTTTTCTCCTACGAGCAGTACTTC.

The genes are TRBV7-2 and TRBJ2-7; TRBD2 might be the D (5 bases). The CDR3 is made up of 12 amino acids. The V gene lost 5 bases and the J gene lost 0 bases, with 5 bases spanning the gap. Germline CDR1 reads SGHTA; CDR2 reads FQGNSA. The DNA for the CDR3 is TGTGCCAGCAGCACTAGCTCCTACGAGCAGTACTTC. Protein: CASSTSSYEQYF.

The chain employs TRBV10-2 and TRBJ2-3; D not resolved. This CDR3 has 14 residues. V was clipped by 5 bases and J by 2 bases, with 11 bases between them. CDR1 WSHSY and CDR2 SAAADI come from the germline V gene. The CDR3 nucleotides are TGCGCCAGCAGTCAAGGACGGATCACAGATACGCAGTATTTT. Protein sequence: CASSQGRITDTQYF.

V gene TRBV28 combines with J gene TRBJ1-6; D is perhaps TRBD1 (5 bases). Trimming pared 0 bases from V and 9 bases from J, leaving 12 bases between. Per the germline V gene, CDR1 is MDHEN and CDR2 is SYDVKM. The CDR3 spans 15 residues. The CDR3 DNA sequence: TGTGCCAGCAGTTTATGGGGGGGGGAAGGTTCACCCCTCCACTTT. Translation: CASSLWGGEGSPLHF.

This clone was detected only once. The CDR3 nucleotides are TGCAGTGCCTCTAGCGGCTACGAGCAGTACTTC. This encodes CSASSGYEQYF. V usage is TRBV20-1 and J usage is TRBJ2-7; 7 nucleotides line up with TRBD2. With 6 bases clipped from V and 3 bases from J, the junction kept 2 bases outside the gene matches. Germline CDR1 DFQATT, CDR2 SNEGSKA (reference sequence). The CDR3 consists of 11 residues.

V gene TRBV6-2 or TRBV6-3 combines with J gene TRBJ1-2; TRBD1 matches 8 bases. V shed 5 bases, J shed 7 bases, and the junction held 9 bases outside the gene matches. The CDR3 is 14 amino acids. CDR1 and CDR2 (germline): MNHEY, SVGEGT. The CDR3 sequence is CASSAGQGRGGYTF. CDR3 bases: TGTGCCAGCAGTGCCGGACAGGGCAGGGGTGGCTACACCTTC.

The genes are TRBV5-1 and TRBJ1-1, with D possibly being TRBD1 (6 bases). V was pared by 0 bases and J by 10 bases, with 10 bases between. CDR1 and CDR2 (germline): SGHRS, YFSETQ. CDR3 length: 12 amino acids. CDR3 sequence: CASSLDRVGAFF. The DNA of the CDR3 is TGCGCCAGCAGCTTGGACAGGGTTGGAGCTTTCTTT.